These 21 T cell receptor beta chains were all obtained from the same sample, sequenced in a study of T cells after yellow fever vaccination. Each CDR3 protein is one row after TCRdb ran MiXCR on the 5' RACE reads. The data contain under 200,000 distinct CDR3 sequences, around 10% of them singletons. Sequenced here: CD8+ T cells sorted from PBMCs, sampled 15 days after the yellow fever booster vaccination. The receptor set was obtained from a man younger than 35 who received the YFV17D yellow fever vaccine.

This clonotype has at least ten counts. The rearrangement joins TRBV5-1 to TRBJ2-5; a weak D match, TRBD2 (5 bases). Trimming cost V 0 bases and J 0 bases, with 12 bases left between them. The CDR3 is 16 residues long. Germline V lookup: CDR1 SGHRS, CDR2 YFSETQ. CDR3 loop: CASSLGLAADQETQYF. In nucleotides, the CDR3 is TGCGCCAGCAGCTTGGGTCTAGCAGCCGACCAAGAGACCCAGTACTTC.

This chain links TRBV9 with TRBJ1-6; no clear D. V was pared by 3 bases and J by 8 bases, with 12 bases between. The CDR3 spans 14 residues. Germline CDR1 SGDLS, CDR2 YYNGEE. CDR3 coding DNA: TGTGCCAGCAGCGCGACGGGAGAGGATTCACCCCTCCACTTT. It specifies CASSATGEDSPLHF. Looking up the rest from reference TRBV9 and TRBJ1-6 gives the full variable domain: DSGVTQTPKHLITATGQRVTLRCSPRSGDLSVYWYQQSLDQGLQFLIQYYNGEERAKGNILERFSAQQFPDLHSELNLSSLELGDSALYFCASSATGEDSPLHFGNGTRLTVT.

This chain joins TRBV4-3 and TRBJ1-5, with no clear D. There are 14 residues in the CDR3. V was pared by 1 base and J by 3 bases, with 7 bases between. Per the germline V gene, CDR1 is LGHNA and CDR2 is YSLEER. This CDR3 reads CASSQGGTNQPQHF. The DNA for the CDR3 is TGCGCCAGCAGCCAAGGGGGAACCAATCAGCCCCAGCATTTT.

V and J are TRBV27 and TRBJ1-3; a weak D match, TRBD1 (6 bases). V lost 5 bases and J 11 bases, leaving 13 bases between the germline ends. Per the germline V gene, CDR1 is MNHEY and CDR2 is SMNVEV (reference sequence). This CDR3 region has 12 residues. The DNA of the CDR3 is TGTGCCAGCAGTCCGCAACAGGGACCCATATATTTT. This encodes CASSPQQGPIYF.

This clonotype was counted many times. The chain joins TRBV5-1 to TRBJ2-3; tentative D call: TRBD1 (6 bases). V shed 0 bases and J shed 3 bases, with 14 bases lying between them. The CDR3 is made up of 16 amino acids. Germline loops: CDR1 SGHRS, CDR2 YFSETQ. In DNA form, the CDR3 reads TGCGCCAGCAGCTTGGTCTCCAGGGGCGGGACAGATACGCAGTATTTT. The encoded protein is CASSLVSRGGTDTQYF. Drawing the rest from reference TRBV5-1 and TRBJ2-3, the complete variable domain is KAGVTQTPRYLIKTRGQQVTLSCSPISGHRSVSWYQQTPGQGLQFLFEYFSETQRNKGNFPGRFSGRQFSNSRSEMNVSTLELGDSALYLCASSLVSRGGTDTQYFGPGTRLTVL.

The chain employs TRBV12-3 or TRBV12-4 and TRBJ1-2; no clear D. This CDR3 is 15 amino acids long. Trimming took 3 bases from V and 6 from J, leaving 17 bases between them. The CDR3 sequence is CASSFSPTGLDGYTF. CDR3 sequence (DNA): TGTGCCAGCAGTTTCTCTCCAACCGGGCTCGATGGCTACACCTTC.

Only a few counts were recorded for this clonotype. The rearrangement links TRBV5-1 to TRBJ1-2; 7 bases match TRBD1. Unmatched junction bases numbered 10, after V lost 3 bases and J lost 5 bases. From germline, CDR1 is SGHRS and CDR2 YFSETQ. CDR3 length equals 15 residues. The CDR3 region has the DNA TGCGCCAGCAGCTACTCAGAGACAGGGTTATATGGCTACACCTTC. Protein: CASSYSETGLYGYTF.

The chain uses TRBV6-6 and TRBJ2-3, with 7 bases aligning to TRBD1. Germline values: CDR1 MNHNY, CDR2 SVGAGI (reference sequence). There are 15 residues in the CDR3. Trimming removed 6 bases from V and 2 bases from J; junction bases left unmatched: 8. CDR3 sequence (DNA): TGTGCCAGCAGCCCCCCGGGACAGCTCACAGATACGCAGTATTTT. This encodes CASSPPGQLTDTQYF.

The chain carries TRBV6-2 or TRBV6-3 and TRBJ2-1, with D perhaps matching TRBD2 (6 bases). The CDR3 is 15 residues long. The V end was cut by 1 base, the J end by 0 bases, with 7 bases between. Germline values: CDR1 MNHEY, CDR2 SVGEGT. Written as DNA, the CDR3 is TGTGCCAGCAGTTACTACGGGAGCTCCTACAATGAGCAGTTCTTC. Translation gives CASSYYGSSYNEQFF.

This clonotype has only a few counts. The genes are TRBV7-8 and TRBJ1-2, with 7 positions matching TRBD1. The trim removed 0 bases at V and 2 bases at J, leaving 18 bases unmatched. Germline V CDR1 and CDR2: SGHVS, FQNEAQ. The length of the CDR3 is 20 residues. The CDR3 spells CASSLAHPTMETGMNYGYTF. The CDR3 DNA follows: TGTGCCAGCAGCTTAGCTCACCCCACCATGGAGACAGGGATGAACTATGGCTACACCTTC.

V usage is TRBV4-3 and J usage is TRBJ1-1; TRBD1 is a possible D gene (6 bases). The CDR3 runs 15 residues. CDR1 LGHNA and CDR2 YSLEER come from the germline V gene. V was pared by 2 bases and J by 4 bases, with 14 bases between. This CDR3 is CASSQLQGGSTEAFF. The CDR3 DNA reads as TGCGCCAGCAGCCAATTACAGGGAGGGAGCACTGAAGCTTTCTTT.

This clonotype has just a few counts. In DNA, the CDR3 is TGTGCCAGCAGCTTAATAGTGGGACAACCCGCAGATACGCAGTATTTT. This encodes CASSLIVGQPADTQYF. This chain uses TRBV7-9 with TRBJ2-3, with a possible D match to TRBD1 (6 bases). In germline, CDR1 is SEHNR, CDR2 FQNEAQ (reference sequence). V was trimmed by 2 bases and J by 4 bases, leaving 16 bases between them. The CDR3 loop spans 16 amino acids. The full variable domain, its missing parts supplied by reference TRBV7-9 and TRBJ2-3, is DTGVSQNPRHKITKRGQNVTFRCDPISEHNRLYWYRQTLGQGPEFLTYFQNEAQLEKSRLLSDRFSAERPKGSFSTLEIQRTEQGDSAMYLCASSLIVGQPADTQYFGPGTRLTVL.

This clonotype was found a few times. The chain uses TRBV6-2 or TRBV6-3 and TRBJ2-2; D remains unclear. Germline V gives CDR1 MNHEY, CDR2 SVGEGT. The length of the CDR3 is 13 residues. With 7 bases removed from V and 3 bases from J, the gap between germline ends came to 9 bases. CDR3 sequence: CASTAPDTGELFF. Here the CDR3 DNA reads TGTGCCAGCACGGCCCCAGACACCGGGGAGCTGTTTTTT.

The chain joins TRBV7-9 to TRBJ2-7; possible D gene TRBD1, 5 bases. The germline V gene encodes CDR1 SEHNR and CDR2 FQNEAQ (reference sequence). The ends were cut back, 5 bases at V and 4 bases at J, with 15 bases in the middle. The CDR3 loop spans 14 amino acids. For the CDR3, the DNA is TGTGCCAGCAGCCCCGACAGTATAGGGTACGAGCAGTACTTC. Its translation is CASSPDSIGYEQYF. Looking up the rest from reference TRBV7-9 and TRBJ2-7 gives the full variable domain: DTGVSQNPRHKITKRGQNVTFRCDPISEHNRLYWYRQTLGQGPEFLTYFQNEAQLEKSRLLSDRFSAERPKGSFSTLEIQRTEQGDSAMYLCASSPDSIGYEQYFGPGTRLTVT.

This clonotype was recorded a few times. The chain carries TRBV4-3 and TRBJ2-7; D is undetermined. The CDR3 is 16 amino acids. The V gene's germline CDR1 is LGHNA and CDR2 YSLEER. V lost 0 bases and J lost 3, with 15 bases in between. The CDR3 sequence is CASSQEVLLLDYEQYV. CDR3 sequence (DNA): TGCGCCAGCAGCCAAGAAGTACTCCTACTGGACTACGAGCAGTACGTC.

The chain combines TRBV6-6 with TRBJ2-1; the match to TRBD2 covers 8 bases. The CDR3 is 14 amino acids. Germline assignment: CDR1 MNHNY and CDR2 SVGAGI (reference sequence). V shed 7 bases, J shed 8 bases, and the junction held 10 bases outside the gene matches. CDR3 residues: CASNKLAEQDEQFF. CDR3 nucleotide sequence: TGTGCCAGCAACAAACTAGCGGAGCAGGATGAGCAGTTCTTC.

The rearrangement links TRBV12-3 or TRBV12-4 to TRBJ2-7; D remains ambiguous. V was shortened by 4 bases and J by 2 bases, with 15 bases between the two germline ends. CDR3 length: 15 residues. The CDR3, as DNA: TGTGCCAGCAGTTCAGACTCCGATCTAGCCTACGAGCAGTACTTC. It yields the protein CASSSDSDLAYEQYF.

The table lists this clonotype with a few counts. The chain carries TRBV6-2 or TRBV6-3 and TRBJ1-1; perhaps TRBD1 as D (5 bases). The CDR3 sequence is 12 residues long. The ends were cut back, 8 bases at V and 7 bases at J, with 14 bases in the middle. Germline V lookup: CDR1 MNHEY, CDR2 SVGEGT. CDR3 sequence reads: CASRQRTLEAFF. CDR3 sequence (DNA): TGTGCCAGCCGACAGAGGACCCTTGAAGCTTTCTTT.

The sample holds a few counts of this clonotype. The chain has TRBV7-7 and TRBJ2-7; a weak D match, TRBD1 (6 bases). The CDR3 length is 15 residues. Germline V gives CDR1 SSHAT, CDR2 FNYEAQ (reference sequence). V lost 5 bases and J lost 2, with 16 bases in between. The CDR3 loop is CASSPGQGTTYEQYF. The CDR3 DNA reads as TGTGCCAGCAGCCCGGGGCAGGGGACCACCTACGAGCAGTACTTC.

This clonotype was recorded many times. The V call is TRBV24-1, the J call TRBJ2-3; TRBD1 or TRBD2 may be the D gene (5 bases each). From germline, CDR1 is KGHDR and CDR2 SFDVKD. The length of the CDR3 is 13 residues. V gave up 9 bases and J gave up 3 bases, with 12 bases separating them. The CDR3 region is CATEGPGTDTQYF. DNA for the CDR3: TGTGCCACCGAGGGGCCCGGTACAGATACGCAGTATTTT.

In its sample, this clonotype was seen a few times. The V call is TRBV13, the J call TRBJ2-5; 8 bases are shared with TRBD1. The length of the CDR3 is 14 residues. Germline CDR1 and CDR2: PRHDT and FYEKMQ (reference sequence). Trimming cost V 7 bases and J 2 bases; bases outside gene matches: 6. The CDR3, as DNA: TGTGCCAGCAACCCCCGGGACAGGCAAGAGACCCAGTACTTC. Protein: CASNPRDRQETQYF. The variable domain in full, with the rest retrieved from reference TRBV13 and TRBJ2-5, is AAGVIQSPRHLIKEKRETATLKCYPIPRHDTVYWYQQGPGQDPQFLISFYEKMQSDKGSIPDRFSAQQFSDYHSELNMSSLELGDSALYFCASNPRDRQETQYFGPGTRLLVL.